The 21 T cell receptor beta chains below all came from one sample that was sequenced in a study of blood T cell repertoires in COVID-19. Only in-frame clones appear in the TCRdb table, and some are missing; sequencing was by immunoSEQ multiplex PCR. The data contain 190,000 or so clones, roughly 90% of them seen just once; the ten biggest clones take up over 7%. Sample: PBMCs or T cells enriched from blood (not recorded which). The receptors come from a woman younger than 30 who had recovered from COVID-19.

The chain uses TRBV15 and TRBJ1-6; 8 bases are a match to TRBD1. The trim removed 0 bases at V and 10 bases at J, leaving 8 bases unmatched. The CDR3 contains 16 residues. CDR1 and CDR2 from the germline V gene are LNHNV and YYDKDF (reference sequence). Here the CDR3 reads CATSRDLQGVESPLHF. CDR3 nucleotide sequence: TGTGCCACCAGCAGAGATCTACAGGGGGTGGAATCACCCCTCCACTTT.

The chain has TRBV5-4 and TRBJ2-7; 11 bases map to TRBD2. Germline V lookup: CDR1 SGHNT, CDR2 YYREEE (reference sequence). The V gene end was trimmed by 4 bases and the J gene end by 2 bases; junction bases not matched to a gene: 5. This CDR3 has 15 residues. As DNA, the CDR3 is TGTGCCAGCAGCATTGGGACTAGCGGAACCTACGAGCAGTACTTC. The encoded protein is CASSIGTSGTYEQYF. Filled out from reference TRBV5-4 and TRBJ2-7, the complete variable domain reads ETGVTQSPTHLIKTRGQQVTLRCSSQSGHNTVSWYQQALGQGPQFIFQYYREEENGRGNFPPRFSGLQFPNYSSELNVNALELDDSALYLCASSIGTSGTYEQYFGPGTRLTVT.

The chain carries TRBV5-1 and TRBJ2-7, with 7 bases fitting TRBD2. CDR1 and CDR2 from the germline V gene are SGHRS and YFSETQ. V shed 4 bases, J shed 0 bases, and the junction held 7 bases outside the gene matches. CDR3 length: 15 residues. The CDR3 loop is CASSPLPGGSYEQYF. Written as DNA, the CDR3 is TGCGCCAGCAGCCCGCTTCCGGGGGGCTCCTACGAGCAGTACTTC.

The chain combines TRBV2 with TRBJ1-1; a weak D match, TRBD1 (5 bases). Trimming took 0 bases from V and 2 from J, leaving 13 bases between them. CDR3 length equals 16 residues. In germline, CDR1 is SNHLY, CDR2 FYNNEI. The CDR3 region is CASSEALFGGNTEAFF. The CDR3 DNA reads TGTGCCAGCAGTGAAGCCCTATTCGGGGGAAACACTGAAGCTTTCTTT.

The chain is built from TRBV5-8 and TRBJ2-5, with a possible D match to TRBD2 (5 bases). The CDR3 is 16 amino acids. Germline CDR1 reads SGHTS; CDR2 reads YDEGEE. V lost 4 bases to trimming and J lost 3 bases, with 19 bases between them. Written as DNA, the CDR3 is TGTGCCAGCAGCAGAAAGAGAGGGAACGTAAAAGAGACCCAGTACTTC. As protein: CASSRKRGNVKETQYF.

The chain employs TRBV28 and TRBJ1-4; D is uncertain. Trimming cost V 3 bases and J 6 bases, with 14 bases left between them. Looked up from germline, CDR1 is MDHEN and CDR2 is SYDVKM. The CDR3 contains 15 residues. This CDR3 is CASSFVEGSHEKLFF. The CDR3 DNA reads TGTGCCAGCAGTTTTGTAGAGGGCTCACATGAAAAACTGTTTTTT.

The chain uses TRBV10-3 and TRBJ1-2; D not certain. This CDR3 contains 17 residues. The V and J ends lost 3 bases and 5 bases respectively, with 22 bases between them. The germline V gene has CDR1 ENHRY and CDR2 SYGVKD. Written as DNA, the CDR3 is TGTGCCATCAGTGACCACGCTCGTCGGAGCCGGGAATATGGCTACACCTTC. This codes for CAISDHARRSREYGYTF.

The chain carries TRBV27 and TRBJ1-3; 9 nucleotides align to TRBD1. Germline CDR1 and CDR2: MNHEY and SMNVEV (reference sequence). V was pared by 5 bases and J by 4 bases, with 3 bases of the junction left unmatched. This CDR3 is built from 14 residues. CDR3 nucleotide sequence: TGTGCCAGCAGTCCCGGACAGGGGGGAAACACCATATATTTT. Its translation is CASSPGQGGNTIYF.

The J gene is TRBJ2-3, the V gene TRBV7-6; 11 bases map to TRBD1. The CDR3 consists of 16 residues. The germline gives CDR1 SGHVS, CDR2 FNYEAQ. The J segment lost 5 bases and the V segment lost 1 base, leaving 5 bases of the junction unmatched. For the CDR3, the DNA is TGTGCCAGCAGCTTAGGGACAGGGGGCAGAGGAGATACGCAGTATTTT. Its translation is CASSLGTGGRGDTQYF.

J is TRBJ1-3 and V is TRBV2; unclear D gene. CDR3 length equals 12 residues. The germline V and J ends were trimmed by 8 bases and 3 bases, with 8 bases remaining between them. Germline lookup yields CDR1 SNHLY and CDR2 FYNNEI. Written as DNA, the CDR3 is TGTGCCAGCCGTATACTTGGAAACACCATATATTTT. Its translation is CASRILGNTIYF.

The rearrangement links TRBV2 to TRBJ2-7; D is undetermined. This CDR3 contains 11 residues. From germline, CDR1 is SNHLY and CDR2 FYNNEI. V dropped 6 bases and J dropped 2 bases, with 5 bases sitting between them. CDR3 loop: CASRLTYEQYF. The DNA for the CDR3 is TGTGCCAGCAGGCTAACCTACGAGCAGTACTTC.

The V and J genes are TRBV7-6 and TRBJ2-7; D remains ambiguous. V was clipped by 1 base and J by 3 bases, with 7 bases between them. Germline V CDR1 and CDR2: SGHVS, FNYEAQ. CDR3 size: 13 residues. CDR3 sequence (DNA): TGTGCCAGCAGCTTAGGTGGAGTCTACGAGCAGTACTTC. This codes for CASSLGGVYEQYF.

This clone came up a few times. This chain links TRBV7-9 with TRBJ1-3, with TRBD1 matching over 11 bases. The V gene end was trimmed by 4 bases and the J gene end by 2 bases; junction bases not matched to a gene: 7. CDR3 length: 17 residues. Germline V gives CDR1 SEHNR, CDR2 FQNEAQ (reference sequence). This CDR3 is CASSSWTGGETGNTIYF. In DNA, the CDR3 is TGTGCCAGCAGCTCCTGGACAGGGGGCGAGACTGGAAACACCATATATTTT.

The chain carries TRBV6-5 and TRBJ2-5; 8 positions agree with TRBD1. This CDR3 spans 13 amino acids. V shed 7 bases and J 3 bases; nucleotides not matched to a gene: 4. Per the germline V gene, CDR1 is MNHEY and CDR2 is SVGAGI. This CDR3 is CASMRDRKETQYF. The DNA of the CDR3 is TGTGCCAGCATGAGGGACAGGAAAGAGACCCAGTACTTC.

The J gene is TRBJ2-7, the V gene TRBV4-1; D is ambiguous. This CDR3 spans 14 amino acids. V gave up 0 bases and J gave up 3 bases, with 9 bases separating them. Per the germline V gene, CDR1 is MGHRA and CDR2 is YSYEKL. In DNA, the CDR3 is TGCGCCAGCAGCCAAGATATGCAGATCTACGAGCAGTACTTC. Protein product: CASSQDMQIYEQYF.

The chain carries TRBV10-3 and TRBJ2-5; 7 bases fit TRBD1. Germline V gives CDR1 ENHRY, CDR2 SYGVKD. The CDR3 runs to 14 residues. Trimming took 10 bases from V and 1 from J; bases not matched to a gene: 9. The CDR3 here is CASRGRGFQETQYF. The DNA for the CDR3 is TGTGCCAGTAGGGGCAGGGGGTTCCAAGAGACCCAGTACTTC.

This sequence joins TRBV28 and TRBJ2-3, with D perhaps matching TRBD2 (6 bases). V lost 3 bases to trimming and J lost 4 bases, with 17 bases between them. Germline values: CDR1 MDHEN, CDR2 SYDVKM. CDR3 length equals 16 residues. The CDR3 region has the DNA TGTGCCAGCAGTTTTAGGCCCGGGAGACGGCCAGATACGCAGTATTTT. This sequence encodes CASSFRPGRRPDTQYF. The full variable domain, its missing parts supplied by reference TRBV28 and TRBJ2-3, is DVKVTQSSRYLVKRTGEKVFLECVQDMDHENMFWYRQDPGLGLRLIYFSYDVKMKEKGDIPEGYSVSREKKERFSLILESASTNQTSMYLCASSFRPGRRPDTQYFGPGTRLTVL.

CDR3 DNA: TGTGCCAGCAGTTTATGGGACAGGCAGCCCCAGCATTTT. Its translation is CASSLWDRQPQHF. This chain connects TRBV12-3 or TRBV12-4 to TRBJ1-5; 8 nucleotides line up with TRBD1. The length of the CDR3 is 13 residues. V gave up 2 bases and J gave up 7 bases; unmatched junction bases: 1.

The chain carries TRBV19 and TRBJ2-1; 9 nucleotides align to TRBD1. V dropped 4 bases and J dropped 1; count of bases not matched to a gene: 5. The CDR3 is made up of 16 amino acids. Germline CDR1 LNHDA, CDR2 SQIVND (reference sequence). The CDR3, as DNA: TGTGCCAGTAGTACAGGGACAGGGAAGTCCTACAATGAGCAGTTCTTC. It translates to CASSTGTGKSYNEQFF.

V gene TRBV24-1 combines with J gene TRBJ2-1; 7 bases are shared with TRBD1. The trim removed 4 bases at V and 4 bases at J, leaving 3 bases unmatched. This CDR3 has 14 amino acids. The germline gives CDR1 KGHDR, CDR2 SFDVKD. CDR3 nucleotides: TGTGCCACCAGTGAAGTGGGACAGTACAATGAGCAGTTCTTC. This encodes CATSEVGQYNEQFF.

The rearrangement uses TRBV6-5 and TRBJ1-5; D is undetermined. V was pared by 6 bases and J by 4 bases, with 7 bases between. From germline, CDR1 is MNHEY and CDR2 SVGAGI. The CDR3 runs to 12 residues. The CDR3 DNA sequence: TGTGCCAGCAGCAGGATGAATCAGCCCCAGCATTTT. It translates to CASSRMNQPQHF.